The clone carrying this T cell receptor (beta chain) was seen repeatedly, ten times or more. No antigen is known for it. This entry is derived from a study of early T cells in non-severe SARS-CoV-2 infection. Study-wide background: Sequenced bulk RNA came from whole blood that was unsorted, and chains were unpaired.

Study-level findings and limits: Database matching using VDJdb favored anti-spike CD8 responses, with private and CD4 specificities left missing.

Tagging with unique molecular identifiers was applied to individual cDNA molecules. TCRdb redid the calling of the 5' RACE reads with MiXCR, one entry per CDR3 protein. The sample shows approximately 81,000 distinct CDR3 sequences, more than 12% of them seen only once. After removal of 3 bases from V and 7 bases from J, the junction contained 10 bases not matched to a gene. The germline V gene has CDR1 SGHRS and CDR2 YFSETQ. CDR3 length equals 16 residues. The sequence was obtained from an adult who was a healthcare worker with PCR-confirmed SARS-CoV-2 infection or an uninfected control (not recorded which). The rearrangement uses TRBV5-1 and TRBJ2-7; TRBD2 matches 13 bases. Input material: whole blood. The CDR3, as DNA: TGCGCCAGCAGCTCCCTCGGACTAGCGGGAGTGGAAGAGCAGTACTTC. Protein product: CASSSLGLAGVEEQYF.